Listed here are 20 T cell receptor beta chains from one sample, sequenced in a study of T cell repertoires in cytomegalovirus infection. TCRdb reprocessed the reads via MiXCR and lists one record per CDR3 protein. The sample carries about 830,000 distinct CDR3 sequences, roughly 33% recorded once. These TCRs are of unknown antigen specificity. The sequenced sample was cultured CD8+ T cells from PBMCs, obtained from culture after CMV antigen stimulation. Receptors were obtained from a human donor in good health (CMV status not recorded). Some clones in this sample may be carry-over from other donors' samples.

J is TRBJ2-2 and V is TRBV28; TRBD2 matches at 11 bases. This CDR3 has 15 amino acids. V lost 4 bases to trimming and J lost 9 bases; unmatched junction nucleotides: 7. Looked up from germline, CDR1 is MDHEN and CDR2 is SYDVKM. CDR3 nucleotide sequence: TGTGCCAGCAGTTCTGGACTAGCGGGCACGCGGGAGCTGTTTTTT. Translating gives CASSSGLAGTRELFF.

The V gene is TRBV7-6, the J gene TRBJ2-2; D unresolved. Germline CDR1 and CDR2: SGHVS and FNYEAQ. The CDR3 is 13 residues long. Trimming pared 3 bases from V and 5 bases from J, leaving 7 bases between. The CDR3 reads CASSFGQTGELFF. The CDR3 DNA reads TGTGCCAGCAGCTTTGGCCAGACCGGGGAGCTGTTTTTT.

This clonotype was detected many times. CDR3 DNA sequence: TGTGCTAGTGGTTTGGCGGGGGGGTATGAGCAGTTCTTC. This encodes CASGLAGGYEQFF. This rearrangement joins TRBV12-5 to TRBJ2-1; 8 positions agree with TRBD2. The CDR3 loop spans 13 amino acids. The J segment lost 8 bases and the V segment lost 1 base, leaving 1 base of the junction unmatched. Germline values: CDR1 LGHNT, CDR2 FRNRAP.

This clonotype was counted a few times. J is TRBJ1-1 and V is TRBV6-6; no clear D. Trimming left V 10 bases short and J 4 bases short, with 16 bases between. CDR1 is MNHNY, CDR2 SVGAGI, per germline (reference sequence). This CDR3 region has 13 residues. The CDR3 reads CAIKGLFPTEAFF. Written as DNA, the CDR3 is TGTGCCATCAAAGGGTTGTTTCCCACTGAAGCTTTCTTT.

CDR3 bases: TGTGCCAGCAGTTACTCGGGCGCCGGGACAGGGGTTGAGAACACTGAAGCTTTCTTT. Translating it yields CASSYSGAGTGVENTEAFF. The V gene is TRBV6-5, the J gene TRBJ1-1, with TRBD1 matching over 10 bases. Germline V gene lookup returns CDR1 MNHEY and CDR2 SVGAGI. With V trimmed by 0 bases and J by 1 base, 11 bases remained unmatched. This CDR3 has 19 amino acids.

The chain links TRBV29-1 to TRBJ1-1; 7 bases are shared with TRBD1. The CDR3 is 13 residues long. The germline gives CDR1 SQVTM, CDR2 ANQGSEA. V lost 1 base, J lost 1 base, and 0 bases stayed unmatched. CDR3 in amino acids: CSVEGTGNTEAFF. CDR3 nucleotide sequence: TGCAGCGTTGAAGGGACAGGGAACACTGAAGCTTTCTTT.

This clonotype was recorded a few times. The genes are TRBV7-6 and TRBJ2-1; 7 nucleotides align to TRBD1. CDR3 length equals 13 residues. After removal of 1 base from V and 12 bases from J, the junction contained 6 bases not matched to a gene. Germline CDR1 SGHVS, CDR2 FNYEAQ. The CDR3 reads CASSLENRGGQFF. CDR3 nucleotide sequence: TGTGCCAGCAGCTTAGAAAACAGGGGTGGGCAGTTCTTC.

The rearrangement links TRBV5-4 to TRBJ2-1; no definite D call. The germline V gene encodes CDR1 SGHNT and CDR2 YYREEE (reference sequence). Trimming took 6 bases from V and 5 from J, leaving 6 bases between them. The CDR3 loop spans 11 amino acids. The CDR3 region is CASIVNNEQFF. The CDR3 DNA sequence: TGTGCCAGCATCGTTAACAATGAGCAGTTCTTC.

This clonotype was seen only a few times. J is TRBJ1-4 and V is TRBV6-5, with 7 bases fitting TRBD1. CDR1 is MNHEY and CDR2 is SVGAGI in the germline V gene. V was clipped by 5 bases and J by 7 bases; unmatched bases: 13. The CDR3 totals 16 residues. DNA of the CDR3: TGTGCCAGCAGTACCTCCGAGGGGGCAGGAGTTGAAAAACTGTTTTTT. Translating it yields CASSTSEGAGVEKLFF.

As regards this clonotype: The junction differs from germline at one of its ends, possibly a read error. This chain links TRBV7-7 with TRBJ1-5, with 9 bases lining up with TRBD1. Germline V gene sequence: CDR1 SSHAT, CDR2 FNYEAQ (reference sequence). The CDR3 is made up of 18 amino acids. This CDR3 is CASSLSGTGRNSNQPQHF. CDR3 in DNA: TGTGCTAGCAGCTTATCCGGGACAGGGAGAAATAGCAATCAGCCCCAGCATTTT.

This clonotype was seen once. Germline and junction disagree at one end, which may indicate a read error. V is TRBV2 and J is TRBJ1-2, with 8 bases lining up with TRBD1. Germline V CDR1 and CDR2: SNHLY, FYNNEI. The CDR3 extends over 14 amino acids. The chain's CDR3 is CVSSGTGGNYGYTF. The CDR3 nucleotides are TGTGTCAGCAGCGGGACAGGCGGGAACTATGGCTACACCTTC.

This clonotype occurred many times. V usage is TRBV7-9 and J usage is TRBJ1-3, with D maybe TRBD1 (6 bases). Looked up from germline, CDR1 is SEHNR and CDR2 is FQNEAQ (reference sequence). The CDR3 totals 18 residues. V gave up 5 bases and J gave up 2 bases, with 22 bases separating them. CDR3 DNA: TGTGCCAGCAGCGGATTGATGGACAGCGTCCCTGCTGGAAACACCATATATTTT. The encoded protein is CASSGLMDSVPAGNTIYF.

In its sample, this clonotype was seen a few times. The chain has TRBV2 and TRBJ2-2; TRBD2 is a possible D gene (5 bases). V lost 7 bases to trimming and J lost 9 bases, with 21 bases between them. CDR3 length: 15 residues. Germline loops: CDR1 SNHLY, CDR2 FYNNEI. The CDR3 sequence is CASTEVEGTSRELFF. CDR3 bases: TGTGCCAGCACTGAGGTAGAGGGAACCTCCCGGGAGCTGTTTTTT.

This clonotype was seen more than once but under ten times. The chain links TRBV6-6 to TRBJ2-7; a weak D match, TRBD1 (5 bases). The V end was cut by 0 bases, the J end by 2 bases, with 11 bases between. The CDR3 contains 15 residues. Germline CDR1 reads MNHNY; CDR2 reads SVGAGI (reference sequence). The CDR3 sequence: CASSYSGAAPYEQYV. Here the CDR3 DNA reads TGTGCCAGCAGTTACTCTGGGGCCGCCCCCTACGAGCAGTACGTC.

In DNA form, the CDR3 reads TGTGCCACCAAGGACGTGGACCTAGCCAAAAACATTCAGTACTTC. It yields the protein CATKDVDLAKNIQYF. The chain has TRBV6-2 or TRBV6-3 and TRBJ2-4; unclear D gene. This CDR3 comprises 15 residues. V lost 10 bases to trimming and J lost 0 bases, with 16 bases between them. Germline loops: CDR1 MNHEY, CDR2 SVGEGT.

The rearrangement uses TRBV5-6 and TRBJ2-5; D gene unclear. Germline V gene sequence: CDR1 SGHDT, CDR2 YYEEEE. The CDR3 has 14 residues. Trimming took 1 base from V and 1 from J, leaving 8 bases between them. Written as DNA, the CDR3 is TGTGCCAGCAGCTTGATCCCAATCCAAGAGACCCAGTACTTC. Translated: CASSLIPIQETQYF.

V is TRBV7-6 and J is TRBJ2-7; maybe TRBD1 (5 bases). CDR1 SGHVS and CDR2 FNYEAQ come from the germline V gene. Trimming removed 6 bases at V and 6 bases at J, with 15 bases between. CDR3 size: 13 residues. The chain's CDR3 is CASSSTVGSEQYV. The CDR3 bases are TGTGCCAGCAGTTCGACAGTTGGAAGCGAGCAGTACGTC.

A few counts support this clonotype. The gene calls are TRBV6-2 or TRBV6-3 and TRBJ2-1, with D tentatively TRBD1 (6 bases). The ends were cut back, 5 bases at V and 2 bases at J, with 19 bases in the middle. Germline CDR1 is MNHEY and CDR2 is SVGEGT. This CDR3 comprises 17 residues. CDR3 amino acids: CASSLLLWGRAYNEQFF. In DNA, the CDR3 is TGTGCCAGCAGTCTACTTCTATGGGGGCGAGCCTACAATGAGCAGTTCTTC.

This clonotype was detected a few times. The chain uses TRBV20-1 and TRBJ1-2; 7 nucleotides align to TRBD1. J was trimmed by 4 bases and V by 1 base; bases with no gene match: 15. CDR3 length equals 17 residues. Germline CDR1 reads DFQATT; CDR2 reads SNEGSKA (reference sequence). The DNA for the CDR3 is TGCAGTGCTAGAGCGAGGACAGGACCTAATCCCACCTATGGCTACACCTTC. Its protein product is CSARARTGPNPTYGYTF.

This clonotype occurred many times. DNA of the CDR3: TGTGCCAGCAGCGCTAAAATAGGAGGGACTAGCTCTTCCCCCGGGGAGCTGTTTTTT. Amino acid sequence: CASSAKIGGTSSSPGELFF. This chain links TRBV7-2 with TRBJ2-2; 9 nucleotides line up with TRBD2. J lost 6 bases, V lost 5 bases, and 19 bases had no gene match. Germline-derived CDR1 and CDR2 are SGHTA and FQGNSA. There are 19 residues in the CDR3.